This T cell receptor (beta chain) was profiled in a study of radiotherapy plus CTLA-4 blockade in lung cancer. Study summary: There were objective responses in around 18% of patients, and around 32% had disease control.

Germline CDR1 reads LNHDA; CDR2 reads SQIVND (reference sequence). V was pared by 7 bases and J by 0 bases, with 9 bases between. There are 13 residues in the CDR3. This clone was counted once. The antigen is undetermined. Enrolled patients, whose metastatic non-small-cell lung cancer was chemo-refractory, received focal radiation plus CTLA-4 blockade with ipilimumab. Some clones are missing from TCRdb's copy, which holds only in-frame ones; the method was immunoSEQ multiplex PCR. The repertoire holds 50,000 to 65,000 clones, with less than 85% as singletons. Study-wide points: The best prediction of response reportedly came from early blood T cell clone dynamics, with interferon-beta. Following radiotherapy plus ipilimumab, tumor-derived TCR clones expanded in the blood.

The sequences come from peripheral blood, collected from a patient treated with radiotherapy plus ipilimumab. This receptor was obtained from a human donor with non-small cell lung cancer who had a complete response to radiotherapy plus ipilimumab. This chain uses TRBV19 with TRBJ1-1; D remains ambiguous. The CDR3 DNA is TGTGCCAGTACCGATAGATTGAACACTGAAGCTTTCTTT. It is translated as CASTDRLNTEAFF.